These 11 T cell receptor beta chains share one sample of origin, sequenced in a study of patients and donors after allogeneic stem cell transplantation. TCRdb passed the RT-PCR reads through MiXCR, listing each CDR3 protein once. Of about 960,000 distinct CDR3 sequences listed, 18% were seen once; the top ten hold 5% to 6.5%. Input material: blood, either unsorted or a sorted T cell fraction (not recorded which). The receptor set was obtained from a human donor who was either an allogeneic HSCT recipient or a stem cell or donor lymphocyte infusion donor (not recorded which). It is not recorded whose cells these are; they may come from a transplant donor.

This clonotype was observed a handful of times. V and J are TRBV6-1 and TRBJ1-4; no firm D call. Germline CDR1 is MNHNS and CDR2 is SASEGT. There are 14 residues in the CDR3. V was clipped by 7 bases and J by 7 bases, with 16 bases between them. The CDR3 here is CASTAVSSGEKLFF. CDR3 DNA: TGTGCCAGCACGGCGGTCTCGAGCGGTGAAAAACTGTTTTTT.

The chain is built from TRBV7-8 and TRBJ2-7; D gene ambiguous. This CDR3 has 13 amino acids. Germline-derived CDR1 and CDR2 are SGHVS and FQNEAQ. The germline V and J ends were trimmed by 5 bases and 6 bases, with 14 bases remaining between them. The chain's CDR3 is CASSPLLPREQYF. As DNA, the CDR3 is TGTGCCAGCAGCCCCTTATTACCCCGCGAGCAGTACTTC.

The V call is TRBV10-3, the J call TRBJ1-1; 11 bases agree with TRBD1. V was pared by 4 bases and J by 4 bases, with 8 bases of the junction left unmatched. The CDR3 extends over 16 amino acids. CDR1 and CDR2 (germline): ENHRY, SYGVKD. CDR3: CAISVGTGGLVTEAFF. The CDR3 nucleotides are TGTGCCATCAGTGTGGGGACAGGGGGATTGGTCACTGAAGCTTTCTTT.

This clonotype was recorded many times. The J gene is TRBJ2-7, the V gene TRBV20-1; 9 nucleotides match TRBD1. V dropped 0 bases and J dropped 3; count of bases not matched to a gene: 3. The germline V gene has CDR1 DFQATT and CDR2 SNEGSKA (reference sequence). The CDR3 runs 14 residues. The CDR3 reads CSARDGTGFYEQYF. In DNA form, the CDR3 reads TGCAGTGCTAGAGATGGGACAGGGTTCTACGAGCAGTACTTC.

This clonotype was counted a few times. This chain connects TRBV7-6 to TRBJ1-3, with no clear D. CDR1 is SGHVS and CDR2 is FNYEAQ in the germline V gene. Trimming left V 1 base short and J 0 bases short, with 7 bases between. The CDR3 totals 15 residues. This chain's CDR3 is CASSLEHSSGNTIYF. The CDR3 DNA follows: TGTGCCAGCAGCTTAGAACACAGCTCTGGAAACACCATATATTTT.

The chain is built from TRBV14 and TRBJ2-1, with 9 bases fitting TRBD2. Per the germline V gene, CDR1 is SGHDN and CDR2 is FVKESK. The CDR3 is 15 residues long. The V segment lost 1 base and the J segment 10 bases; nucleotides outside the gene matches: 8. The CDR3 DNA sequence: TGTGCCAGCAGCCAAGTGGGGCGGCTAGCGGGAGAGCAGTTCTTC. Translation: CASSQVGRLAGEQFF.

This clonotype was observed a handful of times. The chain joins TRBV6-1 to TRBJ2-3; TRBD2 matches 8 bases. The CDR3 is 17 amino acids. With 5 bases clipped from V and 6 bases from J, the junction kept 16 bases outside the gene matches. From germline, CDR1 is MNHNS and CDR2 SASEGT. CDR3 in DNA: TGTGCCAGCAGTCGCGGACTAGCCCGGAGGGGGGCCGATACGCAGTATTTT. Translating it yields CASSRGLARRGADTQYF.

The J gene is TRBJ2-1, the V gene TRBV5-1; 8 nucleotides align to TRBD2. The CDR3 is made up of 14 amino acids. Germline V gene sequence: CDR1 SGHRS, CDR2 YFSETQ. The V and J ends lost 1 base and 6 bases, in that order; junction bases with no gene match: 3. Here the CDR3 reads CASSLTGTSNEQFF. As DNA, the CDR3 is TGCGCCAGCAGCTTGACCGGGACTAGCAATGAGCAGTTCTTC. Variable domain in full (rest from reference TRBV5-1 and TRBJ2-1): KAGVTQTPRYLIKTRGQQVTLSCSPISGHRSVSWYQQTPGQGLQFLFEYFSETQRNKGNFPGRFSGRQFSNSRSEMNVSTLELGDSALYLCASSLTGTSNEQFFGPGTRLTVL.

This chain links TRBV20-1 with TRBJ1-5; D gene unclear. Germline CDR1 DFQATT, CDR2 SNEGSKA (reference sequence). V was pared by 0 bases and J by 3 bases, with 9 bases between. The CDR3 is 14 amino acids. The CDR3 sequence is CSARDLNNNQPQHF. CDR3 nucleotides: TGCAGTGCTAGAGATTTAAACAACAATCAGCCCCAGCATTTT.

This clonotype was detected a few times. V usage is TRBV27 and J usage is TRBJ2-1; 7 bases line up with TRBD2. The V gene end was trimmed by 3 bases and the J gene end by 1 base; junction bases not matched to a gene: 3. Germline assignment: CDR1 MNHEY and CDR2 SMNVEV (reference sequence). This CDR3 region has 15 residues. CDR3 nucleotides: TGTGCCAGCAGTTTTCGGGGGGATTCCTACAATGAGCAGTTCTTC. It encodes CASSFRGDSYNEQFF.

This clonotype appeared a few times. The chain uses TRBV12-3 or TRBV12-4 and TRBJ2-7; TRBD2 is a possible D gene (6 bases). CDR3 size: 13 residues. Trimming left V 4 bases short and J 3 bases short, with 10 bases between. CDR3 DNA sequence: TGTGCCAGCAGTTACGGGACTTTCTACGAGCAGTACTTC. Its translation is CASSYGTFYEQYF.